The clone carrying this T cell receptor (beta chain) was seen a few times. Its specificity is not known. This entry belongs to a study of T-cell memory formation after mild COVID-19. Study in general: Among the donors, TCR clusters were largely specific to each donor. The study, taken as a whole, reports: Some responding clones appeared in pre-infection memory, suggesting cross-reactive memory joined.

TCRdb reprocessed the 5' RACE reads with MiXCR, giving one entry per CDR3 protein. The data contain 250,000 to 300,000 distinct CDR3 sequences, under 20% of them seen just once; the ten biggest clones take up roughly 20%. Sequencing was done on a sample of PBMCs or a T cell subset sorted from them (not recorded which). The TCR was taken from a man aged 18 to 30 who had mild COVID-19 (a few samples of this study predate the infection). Cell type and time point are not known.

As DNA, the CDR3 is TGTGCCATCGGGACAGGGGGAAAGGGGCAGTTCTTC. Protein sequence: CAIGTGGKGQFF. V is TRBV7-9 and J is TRBJ2-1; 11 nucleotides agree with TRBD1. Per the germline V gene, CDR1 is SEHNR and CDR2 is FQNEAQ (reference sequence). The V segment lost 10 bases and the J segment 12 bases; nucleotides outside the gene matches: 8. This CDR3 region has 12 residues.